This T cell receptor beta chain was captured in a study of Ad26.COV2.S vaccination and SARS-CoV-2 variants. For the study at large: The Ad26.COV2.S arm of the COV1001 trial was where the donor was placed. Once, or twice with 56 days between doses, Ad26.COV2.S was given intramuscularly. Whole-study results and caveats: Researchers reported similar non-spike TCR breadth in vaccine and placebo recipients.

The assay was immunoSEQ multiplex PCR, and TCRdb's table has in-frame clones only and misses some. The sample includes 350,000 to 450,000 clones, roughly 85% of them seen just once. About this clone: Its antigen remains unidentified.

Treatment meaning: roughly 20 received Ad26.COV2.S at low or high dose, single or two shots; about 5 received placebo; per-sample allocation not given. Samples came from day 63 after the first vaccine or placebo injection. Wuhan-strain spike was delivered by a replication-incompetent Ad26 vector. There are 13 residues in the CDR3. The V gene's germline CDR1 is SGHAT and CDR2 FQNNGV. J lost 14 bases, V lost 0 bases, and 9 bases had no gene match. The TCR was taken from a person between 18 and 65 years old who received the Ad26.COV2.S COVID-19 vaccine or a placebo. The V gene is TRBV11-2, the J gene TRBJ2-5; the match to TRBD2 covers 7 bases. The specimen was peripheral blood, collected in a trial of Ad26.COV2.S vaccine versus placebo. This CDR3 reads CASSLDRGDQQYF. CDR3 DNA: TGTGCCAGCAGCTTAGATCGGGGGGACCAGCAATACTTC.